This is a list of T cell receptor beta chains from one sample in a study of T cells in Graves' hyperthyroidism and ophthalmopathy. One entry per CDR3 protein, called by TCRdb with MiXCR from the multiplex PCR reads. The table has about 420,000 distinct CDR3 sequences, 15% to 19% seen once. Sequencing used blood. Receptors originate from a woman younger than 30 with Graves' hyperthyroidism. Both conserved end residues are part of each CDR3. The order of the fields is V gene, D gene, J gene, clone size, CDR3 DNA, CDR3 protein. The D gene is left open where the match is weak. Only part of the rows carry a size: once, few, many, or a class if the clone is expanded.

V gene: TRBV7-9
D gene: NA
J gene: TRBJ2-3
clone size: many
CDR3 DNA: TGTGCCAGCAGCTTGCGGGGCGCTGGGACAGATACGCAGTATTTT
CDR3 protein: CASSLRGAGTDTQYF

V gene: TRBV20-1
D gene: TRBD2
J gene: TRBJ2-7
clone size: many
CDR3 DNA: TGCAGTGCTAGAGATCAGGCCACTAGCGGGAGGTTCTCCTACGAGCAGTACTTC
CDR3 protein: CSARDQATSGRFSYEQYF

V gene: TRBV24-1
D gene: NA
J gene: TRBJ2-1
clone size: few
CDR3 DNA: TGTGCCACCAGTGATTTAGGGGACTACAATGAGCAGTTCTTC
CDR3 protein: CATSDLGDYNEQFF

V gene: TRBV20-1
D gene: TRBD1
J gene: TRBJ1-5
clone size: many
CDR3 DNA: TGCAGTGCTAGAGAAAGGGGGGGACAGTTCAGTCAGCCCCAGCATTTT
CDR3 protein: CSARERGGQFSQPQHF

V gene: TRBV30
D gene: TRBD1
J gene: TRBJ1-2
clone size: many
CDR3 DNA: TGTGCCTGGAGTGGGGACAGGGGGAGCTATGGCTACACCTTC
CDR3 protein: CAWSGDRGSYGYTF

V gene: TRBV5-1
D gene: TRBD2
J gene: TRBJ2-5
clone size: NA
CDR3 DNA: TGCGCCAGCAGCTTGGGCAGTCAAGTAAGCGGGAGGGGAGAGACCCAGTACTTC
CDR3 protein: CASSLGSQVSGRGETQYF

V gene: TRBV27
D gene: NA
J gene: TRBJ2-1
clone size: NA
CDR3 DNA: TGTGCCAGCAGTTTATCGTCCTCTTTCGATGAGCAGTTCTTC
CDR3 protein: CASSLSSSFDEQFF

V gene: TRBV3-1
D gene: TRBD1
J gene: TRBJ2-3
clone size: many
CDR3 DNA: TGTGCCAGCAGCCTTAGATTGGGGGGACAGGGAACCGTAGATACGCAGTATTTT
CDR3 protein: CASSLRLGGQGTVDTQYF

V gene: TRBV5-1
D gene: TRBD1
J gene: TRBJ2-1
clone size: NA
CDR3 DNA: TGCGCCAGCAGCTTGATGACAGGGGATGAGCAGTTCTTC
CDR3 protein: CASSLMTGDEQFF

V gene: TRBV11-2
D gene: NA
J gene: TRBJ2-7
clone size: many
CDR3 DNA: TGTGCCAGCAGCTTAGGAGGGGGTCCGCCCTACGAGCAGTACTTC
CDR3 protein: CASSLGGGPPYEQYF

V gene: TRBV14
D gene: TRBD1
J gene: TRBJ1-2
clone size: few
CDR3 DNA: TGTGCCAGCAGCCAAGATCGAGGGGGCGTCTATGGCTACACCTTC
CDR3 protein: CASSQDRGGVYGYTF

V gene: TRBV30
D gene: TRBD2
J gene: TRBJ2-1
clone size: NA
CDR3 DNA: TGTGCCTGCCTGGGGACTAGCGGGAGGGCCGGGTCCTACAATGAGCAGTTCTTC
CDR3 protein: CACLGTSGRAGSYNEQFF

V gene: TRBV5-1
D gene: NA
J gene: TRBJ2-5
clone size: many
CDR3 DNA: TGCGCCAGCAGCGTTGATATATTAGAGGGAGAGACCCAGTACTTC
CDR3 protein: CASSVDILEGETQYF

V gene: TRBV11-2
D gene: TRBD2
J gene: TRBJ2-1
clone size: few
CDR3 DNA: TGTGCCAGCAGCTTAGGGGGGCGGGAGGGCGATGAGCAGTTCTTC
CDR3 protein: CASSLGGREGDEQFF

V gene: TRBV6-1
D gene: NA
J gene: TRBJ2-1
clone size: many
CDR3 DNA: TGTGCCAGCAGTGCAACGGAGACAGCCAGCTCCTACAATGAGCAGTTCTTC
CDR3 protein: CASSATETASSYNEQFF

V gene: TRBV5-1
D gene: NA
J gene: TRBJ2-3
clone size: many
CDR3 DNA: TGCGCCAGCAGCTGGGGTGTGGAGGCAGATACGCAGTATTTT
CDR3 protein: CASSWGVEADTQYF

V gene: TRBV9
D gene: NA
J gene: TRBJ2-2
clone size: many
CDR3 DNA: TGTGCCAGCAGCCGTAGGTGGCAGGGGAGTAACACCGGGGAGCTGTTTTTT
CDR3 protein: CASSRRWQGSNTGELFF

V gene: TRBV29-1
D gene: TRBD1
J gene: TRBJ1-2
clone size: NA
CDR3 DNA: TGCAGCGTTGATTTGACAGGGGCGGACTGTGGCTACACCTTC
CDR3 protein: CSVDLTGADCGYTF

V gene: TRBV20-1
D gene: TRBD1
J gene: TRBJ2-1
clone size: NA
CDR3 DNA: TGCAGTGCTAGAGCCGGGACAGTCCCAAATGTGTGGCAGTTCTTC
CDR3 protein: CSARAGTVPNVWQFF

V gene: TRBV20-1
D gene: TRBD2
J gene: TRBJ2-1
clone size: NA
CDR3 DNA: TGCAGTGCTCCCCTTAGCCCAGCGGGGGATGAGCAGTTCTTC
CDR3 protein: CSAPLSPAGDEQFF

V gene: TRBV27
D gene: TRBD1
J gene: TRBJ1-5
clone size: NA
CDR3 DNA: TGTGCCAGCAGTTTATTAGGGGACAGGGACCAGCATTTT
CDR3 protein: CASSLLGDRDQHF

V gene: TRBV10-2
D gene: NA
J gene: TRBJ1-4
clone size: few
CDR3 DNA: TGCGCCAGCAGTGAGTCTGGGGCAGCAACTAATGAAAAACTGTTTTTT
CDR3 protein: CASSESGAATNEKLFF

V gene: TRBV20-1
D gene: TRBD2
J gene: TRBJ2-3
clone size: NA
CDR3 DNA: TGCAGTGCTCTAGGGACTAGCGGGAGCACAGATACGCAGTATTTT
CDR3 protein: CSALGTSGSTDTQYF